This TCR beta chain was identified during a study of tissue T cells after allogeneic stem cell transplantation. Clones were sequenced by immunoSEQ multiplex PCR, and TCRdb holds only the in-frame ones, with some missing. The sample has about 1,600 clones; 45% to 55% are singletons. Noted time point: mouse harvest day 14 after allogeneic transplant. Mouse grafts combined 10^7 T-cell-depleted bone marrow cells with 10^6 splenic CD5+ T cells. Between the trimmed V and J ends, which lost 0 bases and 2 bases, there was a span of 10 bases. CDR1 is GFQATS and CDR2 is STVNSAI in the germline V gene. The CDR3 spans 14 residues. For this clone: Gene names are the mouse ones. The read finishes 1 residue shy of the CDR3 end, and the germline J gene is used to complete it.

The clonotype originates from a female BALB/c mouse given C57BL/6 T cells with graft-versus-host disease after an allogeneic hematopoietic cell transplant. The sequenced sample consisted of spleen. This chain uses TRBV20 with TRBJ1-1, with TRBD1 as a possible D gene (5 bases). The CDR3: CGARDPRANTEVFF. Incomplete CDR3 DNA: TGTGGTGCTAGGGATCCCAGGGCCAACACAGAAGTCTTC.